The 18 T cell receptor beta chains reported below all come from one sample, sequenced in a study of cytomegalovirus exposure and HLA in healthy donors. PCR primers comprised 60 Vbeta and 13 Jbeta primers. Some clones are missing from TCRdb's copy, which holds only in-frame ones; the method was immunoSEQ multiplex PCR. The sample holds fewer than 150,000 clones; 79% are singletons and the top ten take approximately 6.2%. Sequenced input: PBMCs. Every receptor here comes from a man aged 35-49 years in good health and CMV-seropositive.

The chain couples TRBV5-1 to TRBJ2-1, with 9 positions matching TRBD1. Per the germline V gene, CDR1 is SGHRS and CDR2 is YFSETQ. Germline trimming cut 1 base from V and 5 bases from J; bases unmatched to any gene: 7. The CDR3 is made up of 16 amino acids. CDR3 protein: CASSLLGTGRNNEQFF. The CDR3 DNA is TGCGCCAGCAGCTTGCTTGGGACAGGGAGGAACAATGAGCAGTTCTTC.

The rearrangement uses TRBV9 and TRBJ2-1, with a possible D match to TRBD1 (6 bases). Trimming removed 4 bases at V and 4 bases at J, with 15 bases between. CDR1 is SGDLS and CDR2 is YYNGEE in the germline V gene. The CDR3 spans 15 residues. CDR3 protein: CASSPGQGSYNEQFF. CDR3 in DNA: TGTGCCAGCAGCCCCGGCCAGGGGTCGTACAATGAGCAGTTCTTC.

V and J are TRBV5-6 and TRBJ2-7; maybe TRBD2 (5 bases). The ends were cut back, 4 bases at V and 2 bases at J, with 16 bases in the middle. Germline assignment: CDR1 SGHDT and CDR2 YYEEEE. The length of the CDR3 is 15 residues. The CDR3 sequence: CASSPNPGTTYEQYF. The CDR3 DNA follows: TGTGCCAGCAGCCCTAATCCGGGAACGACCTACGAGCAGTACTTC.

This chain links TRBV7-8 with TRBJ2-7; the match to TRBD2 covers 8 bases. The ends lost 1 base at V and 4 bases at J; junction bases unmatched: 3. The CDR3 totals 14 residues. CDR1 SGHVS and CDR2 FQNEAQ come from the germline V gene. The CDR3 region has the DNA TGTGCCAGCAGCTTAGGAGTAGCGGGGTACGAGCAGTACTTC. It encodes CASSLGVAGYEQYF. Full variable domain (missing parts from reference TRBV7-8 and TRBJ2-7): GAGVSQSPRYKVAKRGQDVALRCDPISGHVSLFWYQQALGQGPEFLTYFQNEAQLDKSGLPSDRFFAERPEGSVSTLKIQRTQQEDSAVYLCASSLGVAGYEQYFGPGTRLTVT.

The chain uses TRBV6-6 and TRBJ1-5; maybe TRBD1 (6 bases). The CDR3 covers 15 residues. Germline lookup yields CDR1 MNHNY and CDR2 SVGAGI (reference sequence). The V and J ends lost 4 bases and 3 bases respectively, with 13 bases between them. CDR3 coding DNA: TGTGCCAGCAGTTTTACAGGGCATGCCAATCAGCCCCAGCATTTT. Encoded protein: CASSFTGHANQPQHF.

CDR3 DNA: TGTGCCAGCAGCCCGGGACATACTCCCCCAATTCAGTACTTC. This encodes CASSPGHTPPIQYF. The genes are TRBV7-2 and TRBJ2-4; D is perhaps TRBD1 (6 bases). The germline V gene has CDR1 SGHTA and CDR2 FQGNSA. The CDR3 spans 14 residues. The V gene lost 5 bases and the J gene lost 10 bases, with 18 bases spanning the gap.

As DNA, the CDR3 is TGTGCCACCAGCAGAGATAGACAGGTCCCCCTGCCTACGCAGTATTTT. Protein: CATSRDRQVPLPTQYF. The chain employs TRBV15 and TRBJ2-3; D might be TRBD1 (6 bases). The germline CDR1 and CDR2 sequences are LNHNV and YYDKDF (reference sequence). The CDR3 is made up of 16 amino acids. V lost 0 bases, J lost 8 bases, and 18 bases lay in between. Looking up the rest from reference TRBV15 and TRBJ2-3 gives the full variable domain: DAMVIQNPRYQVTQFGKPVTLSCSQTLNHNVMYWYQQKSSQAPKLLFHYYDKDFNNEADTPDNFQSRRPNTSFCFLDIRSPGLGDTAMYLCATSRDRQVPLPTQYFGPGTRLTVL.

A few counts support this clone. CDR3 sequence: CSVERGTYNEQFF. In DNA form, the CDR3 reads TGCAGCGTTGAACGAGGCACCTACAATGAGCAGTTCTTC. This sequence joins TRBV29-1 and TRBJ2-1; D remains unclear. Deletions cut 2 bases from V and 2 bases from J, with 7 bases between. This CDR3 is built from 13 residues. Germline CDR1 reads SQVTM; CDR2 reads ANQGSEA.

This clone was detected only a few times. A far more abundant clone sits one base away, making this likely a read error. The CDR3 is CASSLSSFLGYTF. DNA of the CDR3: TGTGCCAGCAGCTTGAGTAGCTTTTTGGGCTACACCTTC. The chain employs TRBV5-5 and TRBJ1-2; D is uncertain. Trimming stripped 1 base from V and 8 bases from J, with 12 bases between. This CDR3 is 13 amino acids long. Germline V gene data show CDR1 as SGHKS and CDR2 as YYEKEE (reference sequence).

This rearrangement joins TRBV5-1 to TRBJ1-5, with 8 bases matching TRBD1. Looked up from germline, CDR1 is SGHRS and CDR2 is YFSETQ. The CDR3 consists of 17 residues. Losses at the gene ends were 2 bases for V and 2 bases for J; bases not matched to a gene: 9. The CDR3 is CASSFQRTGIRNQPQHF. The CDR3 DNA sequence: TGCGCCAGCAGCTTTCAGAGGACAGGGATCCGCAATCAGCCCCAGCATTTT.

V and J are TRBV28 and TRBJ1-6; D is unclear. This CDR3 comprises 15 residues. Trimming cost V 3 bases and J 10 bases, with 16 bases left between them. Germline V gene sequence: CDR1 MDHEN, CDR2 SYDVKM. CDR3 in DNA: TGTGCCAGCAGTTTGCTGGCGGGTGAAAGATCACCCCTCCACTTT. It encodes CASSLLAGERSPLHF.

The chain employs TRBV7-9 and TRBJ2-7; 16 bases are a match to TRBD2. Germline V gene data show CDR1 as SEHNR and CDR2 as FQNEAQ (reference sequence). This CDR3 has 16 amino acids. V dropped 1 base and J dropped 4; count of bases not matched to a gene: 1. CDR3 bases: TGTGCCAGCAGCTTAGTGGGACTAGCGGGAGGGTACGAGCAGTACTTC. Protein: CASSLVGLAGGYEQYF. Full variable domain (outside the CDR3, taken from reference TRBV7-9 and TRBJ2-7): DTGVSQNPRHKITKRGQNVTFRCDPISEHNRLYWYRQTLGQGPEFLTYFQNEAQLEKSRLLSDRFSAERPKGSFSTLEIQRTEQGDSAMYLCASSLVGLAGGYEQYFGPGTRLTVT.

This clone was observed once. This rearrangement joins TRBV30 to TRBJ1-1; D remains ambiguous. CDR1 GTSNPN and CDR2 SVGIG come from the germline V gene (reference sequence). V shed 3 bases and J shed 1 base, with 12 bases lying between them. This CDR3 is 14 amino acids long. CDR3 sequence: CAWSRPGSNTEAFF. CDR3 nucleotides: TGTGCCTGGAGCCGACCCGGGTCGAACACTGAAGCTTTCTTT.

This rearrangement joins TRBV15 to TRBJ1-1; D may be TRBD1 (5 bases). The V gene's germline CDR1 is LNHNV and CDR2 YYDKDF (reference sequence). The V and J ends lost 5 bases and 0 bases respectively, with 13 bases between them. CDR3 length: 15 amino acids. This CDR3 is CATSGLDRLNTEAFF. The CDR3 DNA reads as TGTGCCACCAGCGGCTTAGACAGACTGAACACTGAAGCTTTCTTT.

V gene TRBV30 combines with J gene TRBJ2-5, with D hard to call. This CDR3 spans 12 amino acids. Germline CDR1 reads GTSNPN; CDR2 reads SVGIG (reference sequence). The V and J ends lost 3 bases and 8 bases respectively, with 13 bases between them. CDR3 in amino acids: CAWSAPLGTQYF. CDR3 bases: TGTGCCTGGAGCGCCCCCTTGGGCACCCAGTACTTC.

The CDR3 DNA sequence: TGTGCCAGCAGCCCTAGACAGGGCAATCAGCCCCAGCATTTT. As protein: CASSPRQGNQPQHF. This chain connects TRBV6-6 to TRBJ1-5; D is perhaps TRBD1 (6 bases). The V end lost 6 bases, the J end lost 2 bases, and 11 bases lay between the germline ends. This CDR3 has 14 amino acids. CDR1 is MNHNY and CDR2 is SVGAGI in the germline V gene (reference sequence).

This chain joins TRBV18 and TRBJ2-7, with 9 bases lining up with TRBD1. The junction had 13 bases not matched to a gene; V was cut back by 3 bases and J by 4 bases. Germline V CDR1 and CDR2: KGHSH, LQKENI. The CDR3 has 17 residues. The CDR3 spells CASSPFKGQGKGYEQYF. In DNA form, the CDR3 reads TGTGCCAGCTCACCTTTTAAGGGACAGGGAAAGGGTTACGAGCAGTACTTC.

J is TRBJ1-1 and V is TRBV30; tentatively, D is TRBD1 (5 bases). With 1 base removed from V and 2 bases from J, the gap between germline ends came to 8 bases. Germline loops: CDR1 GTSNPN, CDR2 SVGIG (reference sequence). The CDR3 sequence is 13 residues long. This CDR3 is CAWSGQSNTEAFF. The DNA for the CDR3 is TGTGCCTGGAGTGGACAGAGTAACACTGAAGCTTTCTTT.